Listed below are T cell receptor beta chains from one sample, sequenced in a study of T cell repertoires in cytomegalovirus infection. Their target antigens are unknown. TCRdb independently ran MiXCR on the reads; one entry per CDR3 protein. This table holds approximately 260,000 distinct CDR3 sequences, approximately 22% found once. The source material was cultured PBMCs, sampled from culture after CMV antigen stimulation. The receptors were gathered from a human donor in good health (CMV status not recorded). Some clones in this sample may be carry-over from other donors' samples. Each CDR3 is given with its conserved first and last residue. A D gene is named only where the DNA matches it firmly. Only some rows state a clone size, as once, few, many or a class for expanded clones.

TRBJ1-1,few,.,TRBV20-1,TGCAGTGCTAGATGGGACACTGAAGCTTTCTTT,CSARWDTEAFF
TRBJ2-1,.,TRBD2,TRBV28,TGTGCCAGCAGGGTCGGGCTAGCGGGAGTCAATGAGCAGTTCTTC,CASRVGLAGVNEQFF
TRBJ2-7,.,TRBD2,TRBV2,TGTGCCAGCAGTGAAATGGCGGGAGTGGGCGAGCAGTACTTC,CASSEMAGVGEQYF
TRBJ2-1,many,TRBD2,TRBV7-8,TGTGCCAGCAGACAGACTAGCGGGAAATACAATGAGCAGTTCTTC,CASRQTSGKYNEQFF
TRBJ2-1,many,TRBD2,TRBV7-2,TGTGCCAGCAGCTTAGTGGGGACTAGCGGGAGTAGGAATGAGCAGTTCTTC,CASSLVGTSGSRNEQFF
TRBJ2-5,.,.,TRBV2,TGTGCCAGCAGTGGGCAGCCCCAAGAGACCCAGTACTTC,CASSGQPQETQYF
TRBJ1-2,few,.,TRBV27,TGTGCCAGCAGTCCTCGAAGGAACTATGGCTACACCTTC,CASSPRRNYGYTF
TRBJ1-5,few,.,TRBV6-6,TGTGCCAGCAGTGCCGGGGGTTATAGCAATCAGCCCCAGCATTTT,CASSAGGYSNQPQHF
TRBJ2-3,.,TRBD2,TRBV6-1,TGTGCCAGCAGTGAAATTGGGAGGGAGACAGATACGCAGTATTTT,CASSEIGRETDTQYF
TRBJ2-7,few,.,TRBV4-3,TGCGCCAGCAGCCAAGATGATGGAGACTCCTACGAGCAGTACTTC,CASSQDDGDSYEQYF
TRBJ2-3,many,.,TRBV6-5,TGTGCCAGCAGTTACTCGACTCACCTCACAGATACGCAGTATTTT,CASSYSTHLTDTQYF
TRBJ2-4,many,TRBD2,TRBV7-8,TGTGCCAGCAGCTTAGCGGTGCTAGCGGGATATTCAGGTTTGGACATTCAGTACTTC,CASSLAVLAGYSGLDIQYF
TRBJ1-1,few,.,TRBV19,TGTGCCAGTAGTATTGGGGGGGCCTCGGGCACTGAAGCTTTCTTT,CASSIGGASGTEAFF
TRBJ2-5,many,.,TRBV6-2/TRBV6-3,TGTGCCAGCAGATTGCAAGAGACCCAGTACTTC,CASRLQETQYF
TRBJ1-1,.,.,TRBV12-3/TRBV12-4,TGTGCCAGCAGTTCGGAGGACACTGAAGCTTTCTTT,CASSSEDTEAFF
TRBJ1-1,.,.,TRBV6-5,TGTGCCAGCAGTTACTCGGGGGGGCTGAACACTGAAGCTTTCTTT,CASSYSGGLNTEAFF
TRBJ2-3,few,TRBD2,TRBV6-2/TRBV6-3,TGTGCCAGCAGTTATACTAGCGGGAGGGCAGATACGCAGTATTTT,CASSYTSGRADTQYF
TRBJ1-1,many,.,TRBV7-2,TGTGCCAGCAGCTTACGATACAGGAACACTGAAGCTTTCTTT,CASSLRYRNTEAFF
TRBJ2-3,.,.,TRBV19,TGTGCCAGTAGTACTGAGGGTGCGCGGTACCTATCAGATACGCAGTATTTT,CASSTEGARYLSDTQYF
TRBJ2-1,.,TRBD2,TRBV6-2/TRBV6-3,TGTGCCAGTACTAGCGGGCGGTACAATGAGCAGTTCTTC,CASTSGRYNEQFF
TRBJ2-1,few,.,TRBV19,TGTGCCAGTAGTCCCCAGGGCGGAGCGTACAATGAGCAGTTCTTC,CASSPQGGAYNEQFF
TRBJ2-5,.,.,TRBV5-4,TGTGCCAGCAGTCCCGCCCTGGGGACCCAGTACTTC,CASSPALGTQYF
TRBJ2-3,.,.,TRBV7-2,TGTGCCAGCAGCTTCCCCAACACAGATACGCAGTATTTT,CASSFPNTDTQYF
TRBJ1-2,many,.,TRBV4-1,TGCGCCAGCAGGGCAGAGTATGGCTACACCTTC,CASRAEYGYTF
TRBJ1-2,.,.,TRBV11-2,TGTGCCAGCAGCCGCGGTGTCGTGACTTATGGCTACACCTTC,CASSRGVVTYGYTF
TRBJ2-1,once,TRBD2,TRBV15,TGTGCCACCAGCAGTCCCCACAGCGGGAGAAACCCGAGGGAGCAGTTCTTC,CATSSPHSGRNPREQFF
TRBJ2-1,many,TRBD2,TRBV7-8,TGTGCCAGCAGCTTGGGACTATACAATGAGAATTTCTTC,CASSLGLYNENFF
TRBJ1-1,.,.,TRBV28,TGTGCCAGCAGGCCACCCCTAGAGACTGAAGCTTTCTTT,CASRPPLETEAFF
TRBJ2-1,few,.,TRBV20-1,TGCAGTGCTAGGCCTCCGGGATCCAGAGAGTATAAGCAGTTCTTC,CSARPPGSREYKQFF
TRBJ1-1,.,.,TRBV29-1,TGCAGCGTAGGGGTGGCAGCTGAAGCTTTCTTT,CSVGVAAEAFF
TRBJ2-7,few,.,TRBV20-1,TGCAGTGCCCACGGGCGTGGGGGTAGCTCCTACGAGCAGTACTTC,CSAHGRGGSSYEQYF
TRBJ2-5,many,.,TRBV7-2,TGTGCCAGCAGCGAAGACATCTCCCGCGGGGAGACCCAGTACTTC,CASSEDISRGETQYF
TRBJ1-2,few,.,TRBV18,TGTGCCAGCTCACCACCGACACAGAACTATGGCTACACCTTC,CASSPPTQNYGYTF
TRBJ2-7,few,.,TRBV6-5,TGTGCCAGCAGAGGGACAAGCGAGCAGTACTTC,CASRGTSEQYF
TRBJ2-2,.,.,TRBV7-9,TGTGCCAGCAGCTCAGGGTACACCGGGGAGCTGTTTTTT,CASSSGYTGELFF
TRBJ1-1,many,.,TRBV7-9,TGTGCCAGCAGCTTTGGACAGCGGAACACTGAAGCTTTCTTT,CASSFGQRNTEAFF
TRBJ2-5,many,.,TRBV7-2,TGTGCCAGCAGCTTATTAGGGTCGGGGACCCAGTACTTC,CASSLLGSGTQYF
TRBJ1-1,.,TRBD1,TRBV10-3,TGTGCCATCAGAAGGACAGGGGGGGAGAACACTGAAGCTTTCTTT,CAIRRTGGENTEAFF
TRBJ2-7,few,TRBD1,TRBV5-1,TGTGCCAGCAGATCCGCAGGGGGCACCTACGAGCAGTACTTC,CASRSAGGTYEQYF
TRBJ2-1,.,.,TRBV4-3,TGCGCCAGCAGCCACGTCCCCTACAATGAGCAGTTCTTC,CASSHVPYNEQFF
TRBJ2-1,few,.,TRBV12-3/TRBV12-4,TGTGCCAGCAGTTTTGGGACTCCAGGTCAGTTCTTC,CASSFGTPGQFF
TRBJ1-1,few,.,TRBV6-6,TGTGCCAGCAGCCCACCAAGTGGCAGGAGGACTTCGGATGCTTTCTTT,CASSPPSGRRTSDAFF
TRBJ1-1,once,.,TRBV6-2/TRBV6-3,TGTGCCAGCAAAGGCGGCGCGAACACTGAAGCTTTCTTT,CASKGGANTEAFF
TRBJ2-1,many,.,TRBV7-9,TGTGCCAGCAGCCCTAGAGTGGGGCTCTTGGAGCAGTTCTTC,CASSPRVGLLEQFF
TRBJ2-2,few,.,TRBV19,TGTGCCAGTAGACCCGCGGGGAACACCGGGGAGCTGTTTTTT,CASRPAGNTGELFF
TRBJ2-3,many,.,TRBV4-2,TGTGCCAGCAGCCAAGATCTAGATACGCAGTATTTT,CASSQDLDTQYF
TRBJ1-2,.,.,TRBV7-2,TGTGCCAGCAGCTTCAGGGGCGGCTACACCTTC,CASSFRGGYTF
TRBJ2-1,many,TRBD2,TRBV7-2,TGTGCCAGCAGCTTAGCGCACGCGGGAGGATCCTACAATGAGCAGTTCTTC,CASSLAHAGGSYNEQFF